The 28 T cell receptor beta chains below all came from one sample that was sequenced in a study of blood T cells in healthy people across ages (dated by TCRdb to the mid-2010s). To prepare the library, 5' RACE was applied. TCRdb lists the instrument as Illumina HiSeq 2500. The second PCR ran for about 6 to 12 cycles and used a J-beta primer mix along with a sample-barcoded 5' primer. In TCRdb, the public reads were trimmed at Q25 with fastp and aligned with MiXCR, with productive beta chains retained. Rows merge per CDR3 protein into single entries with the most common DNA and genes. Counted in this sample were 600,000 to 850,000 distinct CDR3 sequences; roughly 44% of them appeared once. The ten largest clonotypes hold 20% to 25% of the sample. Sequencing was performed on blood. The receptors come from a woman aged 60 to 75 in good health.

The CDR3 spells CASEGQAYEQYF. The CDR3 nucleotides read TGTGCCAGCGAGGGCCAGGCCTACGAGCAGTACTTC. The chain combines TRBV28 with TRBJ2-7; tentatively, D is TRBD2 (5 bases). Between the trimmed V and J ends, which lost 8 bases and 2 bases, there was a span of 10 bases. CDR1 and CDR2 (germline): MDHEN, SYDVKM. This CDR3 comprises 12 residues.

The sample holds a few counts of this clonotype. This may be a read error, as it is one base from a much larger clone. The rearrangement joins TRBV4-3 to TRBJ2-1; D might be TRBD1 (6 bases). This CDR3 spans 14 amino acids. CDR1 LGHNA and CDR2 YSLEER come from the germline V gene. CDR3 protein: CASGQDRRPNEQFF. As DNA, the CDR3 is TGCGCCAGCGGCCAAGACAGGCGCCCCAATGAGCAGTTCTTC.

The chain links TRBV7-9 to TRBJ2-7; D is perhaps TRBD1 (5 bases). CDR1 is SEHNR, CDR2 FQNEAQ, per germline (reference sequence). The CDR3 extends over 14 amino acids. V was trimmed by 7 bases and J by 0 bases, leaving 13 bases between them. As DNA, the CDR3 is TGTGCCAGCAACCCCAGGGCCTTCTCCTACGAGCAGTACTTC. Its protein is CASNPRAFSYEQYF.

The chain is built from TRBV18 and TRBJ2-1; 10 bases match TRBD2. The V gene end was trimmed by 0 bases and the J gene end by 8 bases; junction bases not matched to a gene: 13. Germline CDR1 and CDR2: KGHSH and LQKENI. This CDR3 is 18 amino acids long. CDR3 DNA: TGTGCCAGCTCACCACCGGAGGACCTAGCGGGAGTTAGATATGAGCAGTTCTTC. Protein product: CASSPPEDLAGVRYEQFF.

This clonotype was observed a handful of times. This sequence joins TRBV6-5 and TRBJ2-1; D not resolved. This CDR3 comprises 11 residues. Trimming removed 6 bases from V and 9 bases from J, with 9 bases in between. The germline gives CDR1 MNHEY, CDR2 SVGAGI. In DNA, the CDR3 is TGTGCCAGCAGGCTTAGAAGTGAGCAGTTCTTC. This gives the protein CASRLRSEQFF.

This clonotype was seen more than once but under ten times. A single base separates this from a much larger clone, so it may be a read error. The rearrangement joins TRBV6-1 to TRBJ1-2; no clear D gene. This CDR3 region has 10 residues. Per germline, CDR1 MNHNS and CDR2 SASEGT. Trimming removed 3 bases from V and 4 bases from J, with 0 bases in between. CDR3: CASSDYGYTF. As DNA, the CDR3 is TGTGCCAGCAGTGACTATGGCTACACCTTC.

This clonotype showed up just once. The germline gene is not matched at one end of the junction; a read error may be the cause. The V gene is TRBV6-2 or TRBV6-3, the J gene TRBJ2-6; no reliable D call. Germline CDR1 and CDR2: MNHEY and SVGEGT. The CDR3 is made up of 14 amino acids. The CDR3: CAGSSFSGANVLTF. CDR3 bases: TGTGCCGGCAGTTCCTTTTCTGGGGCCAACGTCCTGACTTTC.

This clonotype was seen a few times. This clone may be a read error of a much larger clone one base away. The chain recombines TRBV29-1 with TRBJ1-2; the match to TRBD1 covers 8 bases. J was trimmed by 8 bases and V by 0 bases; bases with no gene match: 11. The CDR3 has 15 residues. The germline gives CDR1 SQVTM, CDR2 ANQGSEA. The CDR3 DNA reads as TGCAGCGTTGAAGAGGTCGTAGGACAGGGAGGAGGCTACACCTTC. Translation: CSVEEVVGQGGGYTF.

Of note for this clonotype: At one boundary the junction diverges from the germline segment, which might be a read error. This chain links TRBV6-5 with TRBJ2-3, with D maybe TRBD1 (5 bases). The CDR3 covers 13 residues. CDR1 is MNHEY and CDR2 is SVGAGI in the germline V gene. The CDR3 protein is CVSSKPGSNTQYF. CDR3 in DNA: TGTGTCAGCAGTAAGCCAGGGTCAAATACGCAGTATTTT.

This clonotype was detected only a few times. The chain couples TRBV2 to TRBJ2-5, with TRBD1 identical over 10 bases. V lost 5 bases and J lost 11; bases outside the gene matches: 14. This CDR3 contains 15 residues. Germline CDR1 reads SNHLY; CDR2 reads FYNNEI. The DNA of the CDR3 is TGTGCCAGCAGTTTAGGGGGACAGGGGAACAGGGAGCAGTACTTC. Translated, it gives CASSLGGQGNREQYF.

This clonotype occurred a few times. The genes are TRBV29-1 and TRBJ1-1; 7 bases match TRBD1. Germline V gene sequence: CDR1 SQVTM, CDR2 ANQGSEA. The J segment lost 2 bases and the V segment lost 6 bases, leaving 6 bases of the junction unmatched. This CDR3 comprises 13 residues. CDR3 DNA sequence: TGCAGCGTGCTCAACAGGGGAAACACTGAAGCTTTCTTT. This codes for CSVLNRGNTEAFF. Full variable domain (remainder filled in from reference TRBV29-1 and TRBJ1-1): SAVISQKPSRDICQRGTSLTIQCQVDSQVTMMFWYRQQPGQSLTLIATANQGSEATYESGFVIDKFPISRPNLTFSTLTVSNMSPEDSSIYLCSVLNRGNTEAFFGQGTRLTVV.

This chain connects TRBV12-3 or TRBV12-4 to TRBJ2-3, with 7 positions matching TRBD2. V was clipped by 3 bases and J by 1 base; unmatched bases: 4. The CDR3 extends over 15 amino acids. The CDR3 nucleotides are TGTGCCAGCAGTTTTACGCTAGCGGGCACAGATACGCAGTATTTT. Translating it yields CASSFTLAGTDTQYF.

CDR3 residues: CASSQVRWWEQYF. The CDR3 DNA sequence: TGTGCCAGCAGCCAAGTTCGATGGTGGGAGCAGTATTTT. The chain has TRBV14 and TRBJ2-3; no reliable D call. Germline CDR1 is SGHDN and CDR2 is FVKESK. V was clipped by 1 base and J by 11 bases, with 13 bases between them. The CDR3 totals 13 residues.

The J gene is TRBJ1-2, the V gene TRBV7-9; no firm D call. Germline V CDR1 and CDR2: SEHNR, FQNEAQ (reference sequence). Trimming removed 5 bases from V and 8 bases from J, with 18 bases in between. CDR3 length: 14 amino acids. The CDR3 region is CASSTPVEAEGYTF. The CDR3 DNA sequence: TGTGCCAGCAGCACACCGGTAGAGGCCGAGGGCTACACCTTC. Filled out from reference TRBV7-9 and TRBJ1-2, the complete variable domain reads DTGVSQNPRHKITKRGQNVTFRCDPISEHNRLYWYRQTLGQGPEFLTYFQNEAQLEKSRLLSDRFSAERPKGSFSTLEIQRTEQGDSAMYLCASSTPVEAEGYTFGSGTRLTVV.

This clonotype was counted many times. The V gene is TRBV7-2, the J gene TRBJ2-7; 7 bases align to TRBD1. Germline CDR1 is SGHTA and CDR2 is FQGNSA. Germline trimming cut 5 bases from V and 1 base from J; bases unmatched to any gene: 11. The CDR3 covers 16 residues. The CDR3, as DNA: TGTGCCAGCAGCGCATCGGGACAGATATCTTCCTACGAGCAGTACTTC. Translated: CASSASGQISSYEQYF.

This clonotype was observed a single time. This chain links TRBV29-1 with TRBJ2-7, with 7 nucleotides matching TRBD1. CDR3 length: 14 residues. CDR1 is SQVTM and CDR2 is ANQGSEA in the germline V gene. The V segment lost 5 bases and the J segment 5 bases; nucleotides outside the gene matches: 12. The CDR3 DNA reads TGCAGCGTTTTCCCCAGACAGGGTGACGACGAGCAGTACTTC. It specifies CSVFPRQGDDEQYF.

This clonotype was observed a handful of times. This chain joins TRBV7-3 and TRBJ2-3, with 8 bases fitting TRBD2. V trimming: 1 base; J trimming: 0 bases; junction bases outside the gene matches: 3. This CDR3 spans 16 amino acids. Germline V lookup: CDR1 SGHTA, CDR2 FQGTGA. CDR3 sequence: CASSLMERGSTDTQYF. As DNA, the CDR3 is TGTGCCAGCAGCTTAATGGAGCGGGGGAGCACAGATACGCAGTATTTT.

This clonotype was recorded only once. The chain has TRBV20-1 and TRBJ2-1; the match to TRBD2 covers 7 bases. This CDR3 contains 15 residues. After removal of 3 bases from V and 4 bases from J, the junction contained 9 bases not matched to a gene. CDR1 and CDR2 (germline): DFQATT, SNEGSKA (reference sequence). The CDR3 protein is CSASTQTSQYNEQFF. The DNA for the CDR3 is TGCAGTGCTAGTACTCAGACTAGCCAGTACAATGAGCAGTTCTTC.

This clonotype was observed at least ten times. One end of the junction does not line up with germline, which may come from a read error. The chain is built from TRBV20-1 and TRBJ2-7; TRBD2 might be the D (6 bases). Germline V gene lookup returns CDR1 DFQATT and CDR2 SNEGSKA (reference sequence). CDR3 length equals 15 residues. The CDR3 DNA follows: TGCAGTGTTAGAAAAGGGAGTAGCGGAACCTACGAGCAGTACTTC. Translating gives CSVRKGSSGTYEQYF.

This clonotype came up a few times. V gene TRBV13 combines with J gene TRBJ2-7, with a weak D call TRBD2 (5 bases). This CDR3 comprises 16 residues. Per the germline V gene, CDR1 is PRHDT and CDR2 is FYEKMQ (reference sequence). The V end lost 4 bases, the J end lost 3 bases, and 19 bases lay between the germline ends. CDR3 DNA: TGTGCCAGCAGCTCTACCCGTGCGGGCTTGGGCTACGAGCAGTACTTC. Translation: CASSSTRAGLGYEQYF.

The chain couples TRBV10-3 to TRBJ1-2; D gene unclear. There are 15 residues in the CDR3. V was cut by 2 bases and J by 8 bases, with 18 bases left in between. Germline CDR1 is ENHRY and CDR2 is SYGVKD. In nucleotides, the CDR3 is TGTGCCATCAGTGAGACTCAGGAACCCATAGGAGGCTACACCTTC. Amino acids: CAISETQEPIGGYTF.

This sequence joins TRBV2 and TRBJ2-2, with 7 bases aligning to TRBD2. CDR3 length equals 15 residues. After removal of 5 bases from V and 5 bases from J, the junction contained 8 bases not matched to a gene. CDR1 is SNHLY and CDR2 is FYNNEI in the germline V gene. The CDR3 here is CASSRSGAKTGELFF. CDR3 bases: TGTGCCAGCAGTCGAAGCGGGGCAAAGACCGGGGAGCTGTTTTTT.

The CDR3 DNA is TGTGCCAGCAGTCAACAGGGATATTCACCCCTCCACTTT. Its protein product is CASSQQGYSPLHF. The rearrangement uses TRBV6-6 and TRBJ1-6, with D perhaps matching TRBD1 (6 bases). The length of the CDR3 is 13 residues. The germline V gene encodes CDR1 MNHNY and CDR2 SVGAGI (reference sequence). V lost 5 bases to trimming and J lost 8 bases, with 10 bases between them.

This clonotype was observed a handful of times. Given a much more abundant clone one base away, this may be a read error. This chain uses TRBV7-9 with TRBJ2-7, with D possibly being TRBD1 or TRBD2 (6 bases each). The CDR3 spans 14 residues. Looked up from germline, CDR1 is SEHNR and CDR2 is FQNEAQ (reference sequence). Trimming stripped 5 bases from V and 0 bases from J, with 11 bases between. The CDR3 sequence: CASSVGGISYEQYF. The CDR3 region has the DNA TGTGCCAGCAGCGTGGGGGGCATCTCCTACGAGCAGTACTTC.

This clonotype has only a few counts. The chain recombines TRBV29-1 with TRBJ1-1, with a possible D match to TRBD1 (6 bases). With 3 bases removed from V and 1 base from J, the gap between germline ends came to 15 bases. Germline lookup yields CDR1 SQVTM and CDR2 ANQGSEA. CDR3 length equals 15 residues. CDR3: CSVDVSMGANTEAFF. The CDR3 DNA reads TGCAGCGTTGACGTATCTATGGGGGCGAACACTGAAGCTTTCTTT. The full variable domain, completed using reference TRBV29-1 and TRBJ1-1, is SAVISQKPSRDICQRGTSLTIQCQVDSQVTMMFWYRQQPGQSLTLIATANQGSEATYESGFVIDKFPISRPNLTFSTLTVSNMSPEDSSIYLCSVDVSMGANTEAFFGQGTRLTVV.

The chain joins TRBV5-1 to TRBJ1-2; perhaps TRBD1 as D (6 bases). The V gene lost 2 bases and the J gene lost 4 bases, with 18 bases spanning the gap. Germline CDR1 SGHRS, CDR2 YFSETQ. The CDR3 has 16 residues. The CDR3 is CASSLDLTGRSYGYTF. CDR3 nucleotides: TGCGCCAGCAGCTTAGATCTTACAGGGAGAAGCTATGGCTACACCTTC.

J is TRBJ1-2 and V is TRBV6-1; 12 bases fit TRBD1. Germline CDR1 reads MNHNS; CDR2 reads SASEGT. With V trimmed by 6 bases and J by 2 bases, 10 bases remained unmatched. The CDR3 extends over 17 amino acids. This CDR3 reads CASRKPGQGASNYGYTF. CDR3 in DNA: TGTGCCAGCAGAAAACCGGGACAGGGGGCTTCCAACTATGGCTACACCTTC.

The chain carries TRBV5-1 and TRBJ2-3; 9 positions agree with TRBD2. V was pared by 3 bases and J by 1 base, with 6 bases of the junction left unmatched. Germline loops: CDR1 SGHRS, CDR2 YFSETQ. CDR3 size: 16 residues. The CDR3 loop is CASSSGASGGTDTQYF. The DNA for the CDR3 is TGCGCCAGCAGCTCAGGGGCTAGCGGGGGCACAGATACGCAGTATTTT. Using reference TRBV5-1 and TRBJ2-3 for the parts outside the CDR3, the full variable domain is KAGVTQTPRYLIKTRGQQVTLSCSPISGHRSVSWYQQTPGQGLQFLFEYFSETQRNKGNFPGRFSGRQFSNSRSEMNVSTLELGDSALYLCASSSGASGGTDTQYFGPGTRLTVL.